The source of this TCR beta chain is a study of T cells after yellow fever vaccination. Study results and limitations: Bulk-population clonotypes that are abundant could appear as contaminants in FACS-sorted repertoires.

With respect to this clonotype: Its antigen remains unidentified.

Trimming took off 5 bases at V and 5 bases at J, with 24 bases between the two ends. The CDR3 runs 17 residues. CDR1 and CDR2 from the germline V gene are MDHEN and SYDVKM. TCRdb reanalysed the 5' RACE reads using MiXCR and keeps one entry per CDR3 protein. This table has a few hundred thousand distinct CDR3 sequences, 3.5% to 4.5% appearing once. The source material was PBMCs, sampled 15 days after the yellow fever booster vaccination. This clonotype was obtained from a man between 18 and 35 years old who received the YFV17D yellow fever vaccine. The chain links TRBV28 to TRBJ1-1; perhaps TRBD1 as D (5 bases). CDR3 nucleotides: TGTGCCAGCAGTCCCACTGAGGGAGGCAAGGGGATGACTGAAGCTTTCTTT. Amino acids: CASSPTEGGKGMTEAFF.